This is a list of T cell receptor beta chains from one sample in a study of shared clonotypes between healthy human individuals. Libraries were prepared by immunoSEQ multiplex PCR; TCRdb keeps only in-frame clonotypes and omits some of them. The sample has about 990,000 clones; approximately 80% are singletons. Input material: memory CD4+ T cells from PBMCs. The receptor source for this set is a man aged 18 to 30 in good health. Some clones in this sample may be carry-over from other donors' samples. Each CDR3 is given with its conserved first and last residue. A D gene is named only where the DNA matches it firmly. Clone size is shown for a subset of rows, as once, few, many or a class of expanded clone.

CDR3 protein: CASARANTGELFF; CDR3 DNA: TGTGCCAGCGCCCGCGCGAACACCGGGGAGCTGTTTTTT; D gene: .; J gene: TRBJ2-2; clone size: .; CDR3 length: 13; V gene: TRBV19
CDR3 protein: CASSRESGRHTDTQYF; CDR3 DNA: TGTGCCAGCAGTCGAGAGAGCGGGAGGCACACAGATACGCAGTATTTT; D gene: TRBD2; J gene: TRBJ2-3; clone size: .; CDR3 length: 16; V gene: TRBV27
CDR3 protein: CSVEDLGGNHYNEQFF; CDR3 DNA: TGCAGCGTTGAAGATCTTGGCGGCAATCACTACAATGAGCAGTTCTTC; D gene: .; J gene: TRBJ2-1; clone size: once; CDR3 length: 16; V gene: TRBV29-1
CDR3 protein: CSAYGGRNTGELFF; CDR3 DNA: TGCAGCGCCTACGGGGGGCGGAACACCGGGGAGCTGTTTTTT; D gene: .; J gene: TRBJ2-2; clone size: .; CDR3 length: 14; V gene: TRBV29-1
CDR3 protein: CASSPDWAGGYEQYF; CDR3 DNA: TGTGCCAGCTCACCAGATTGGGCAGGGGGCTACGAGCAGTACTTC; D gene: TRBD1; J gene: TRBJ2-7; clone size: .; CDR3 length: 15; V gene: TRBV18
CDR3 protein: CASKTTQNTEAFF; CDR3 DNA: TGTGCCAGCAAAACTACACAGAACACTGAAGCTTTCTTT; D gene: .; J gene: TRBJ1-1; clone size: .; CDR3 length: 13; V gene: TRBV28
CDR3 protein: CASSQASRTSGRVETQYF; CDR3 DNA: TGCGCCAGCAGCCAAGCATCAAGGACTAGCGGGAGGGTGGAGACCCAGTACTTC; D gene: TRBD2; J gene: TRBJ2-5; clone size: .; CDR3 length: 18; V gene: TRBV4-1
CDR3 protein: CASSVALGGAYGYTF; CDR3 DNA: TGTGCCAGCAGCGTAGCTCTAGGGGGGGCCTATGGCTACACCTTC; D gene: .; J gene: TRBJ1-2; clone size: few; CDR3 length: 15; V gene: TRBV9
CDR3 protein: CASTLTGDYGYTF; CDR3 DNA: TGTGCCAGCACCCTGACAGGAGACTATGGCTACACCTTC; D gene: .; J gene: TRBJ1-2; clone size: .; CDR3 length: 13; V gene: TRBV6-1
CDR3 protein: CASSYDRESTDTQYF; CDR3 DNA: TGTGCCAGCAGCTACGACAGGGAGAGCACAGATACGCAGTATTTT; D gene: TRBD1; J gene: TRBJ2-3; clone size: once; CDR3 length: 15; V gene: TRBV11-3
CDR3 protein: CASSRTNQPQHF; CDR3 DNA: TGTGCCAGCAGTAGAACGAATCAGCCCCAGCATTTT; D gene: .; J gene: TRBJ1-5; clone size: .; CDR3 length: 12; V gene: TRBV2
CDR3 protein: CASSLGIGSTDTQYF; CDR3 DNA: TGTGCCAGCAGCTTAGGTATAGGGAGCACAGATACGCAGTATTTT; D gene: .; J gene: TRBJ2-3; clone size: .; CDR3 length: 15; V gene: TRBV7-9
CDR3 protein: CATSDRVTYEQYF; CDR3 DNA: TGTGCCACTTCGGACAGGGTGACCTACGAGCAGTACTTC; D gene: TRBD1; J gene: TRBJ2-7; clone size: .; CDR3 length: 13; V gene: TRBV15
CDR3 protein: CAWRIQGAGNTIYF; CDR3 DNA: TGTGCCTGGAGGATACAGGGGGCTGGAAACACCATATATTTT; D gene: TRBD1; J gene: TRBJ1-3; clone size: .; CDR3 length: 14; V gene: TRBV30
CDR3 protein: CASSLVQGVANYGYTF; CDR3 DNA: TGCGCCAGCAGCTTGGTACAGGGGGTAGCTAACTATGGCTACACCTTC; D gene: TRBD1; J gene: TRBJ1-2; clone size: .; CDR3 length: 16; V gene: TRBV5-1
CDR3 protein: CASSQEGLAGGRFYEQYF; CDR3 DNA: TGCGCCAGCAGCCAAGAGGGACTAGCGGGAGGGAGATTCTACGAGCAGTACTTC; D gene: TRBD2; J gene: TRBJ2-7; clone size: few; CDR3 length: 18; V gene: TRBV4-1
CDR3 protein: CASSQAAGGKSTDTQYF; CDR3 DNA: TGCGCCAGCAGCCAAGCGGCCGGCGGGAAAAGCACAGATACGCAGTATTTT; D gene: .; J gene: TRBJ2-3; clone size: .; CDR3 length: 17; V gene: TRBV4-3
CDR3 protein: CASSPRDRSSYEQYF; CDR3 DNA: TGTGCCAGCAGCCCCCGGGACAGGAGCTCCTACGAGCAGTACTTC; D gene: TRBD1; J gene: TRBJ2-7; clone size: .; CDR3 length: 15; V gene: TRBV6-6
CDR3 protein: CASSSGPAEKLFF; CDR3 DNA: TGTGCCAGCAGTTCCGGGCCGGCTGAAAAACTGTTTTTT; D gene: .; J gene: TRBJ1-4; clone size: .; CDR3 length: 13; V gene: TRBV7-6
CDR3 protein: CASSLSGQDNEQFF; CDR3 DNA: TGCGCCAGCAGCTTGTCGGGACAAGACAATGAGCAGTTCTTC; D gene: .; J gene: TRBJ2-1; clone size: .; CDR3 length: 14; V gene: TRBV5-1
CDR3 protein: CASSGEVALNF; CDR3 DNA: TGTGCCAGCAGTGGGGAGGTAGCGCTAAACTTC; D gene: .; J gene: TRBJ2-7; clone size: .; CDR3 length: 11; V gene: TRBV2
CDR3 protein: CASRLGTSGMLVETQYF; CDR3 DNA: TGTGCCAGCAGGCTAGGGACTAGCGGGATGTTAGTAGAGACCCAGTACTTC; D gene: TRBD2; J gene: TRBJ2-5; clone size: .; CDR3 length: 17; V gene: TRBV5-5
CDR3 protein: CASSQEYRYNEKLFF; CDR3 DNA: TGCGCCAGCAGCCAAGAGTACAGATATAATGAAAAACTGTTTTTT; D gene: .; J gene: TRBJ1-4; clone size: .; CDR3 length: 15; V gene: TRBV4-1
CDR3 protein: CASSGGTRITGELFF; CDR3 DNA: TGTGCCAGCAGTGGCGGGACTAGAATTACCGGGGAGCTGTTTTTT; D gene: TRBD2; J gene: TRBJ2-2; clone size: .; CDR3 length: 15; V gene: TRBV6-1
CDR3 protein: CASSSPGGGTKNTGELFF; CDR3 DNA: TGCGCCAGCAGCTCCCCGGGGGGCGGGACTAAGAACACCGGGGAGCTGTTTTTT; D gene: .; J gene: TRBJ2-2; clone size: .; CDR3 length: 18; V gene: TRBV5-1
CDR3 protein: CASSVVRGATYEQYF; CDR3 DNA: TGTGCCAGCAGCGTAGTAAGGGGCGCCACCTACGAGCAGTACTTC; D gene: .; J gene: TRBJ2-7; clone size: .; CDR3 length: 15; V gene: TRBV9
CDR3 protein: CASSQRTMNTEAFF; CDR3 DNA: TGTGCCAGCAGCCAAAGGACAATGAACACTGAAGCTTTCTTT; D gene: .; J gene: TRBJ1-1; clone size: .; CDR3 length: 14; V gene: TRBV14
CDR3 protein: CASSFLAGGGETQYF; CDR3 DNA: TGTGCCAGCAGCTTCTTAGCGGGAGGGGGAGAGACCCAGTACTTC; D gene: TRBD2; J gene: TRBJ2-5; clone size: .; CDR3 length: 15; V gene: TRBV7-2
CDR3 protein: CASRAGAVGGKLFF; CDR3 DNA: TGTGCCAGCAGGGCCGGGGCCGTCGGGGGAAAACTGTTTTTT; D gene: .; J gene: TRBJ1-4; clone size: .; CDR3 length: 14; V gene: TRBV6-1
CDR3 protein: CASSIHLAGVENTGELFF; CDR3 DNA: TGTGCCAGTAGTATCCATCTAGCGGGAGTCGAGAACACCGGGGAGCTGTTTTTT; D gene: TRBD2; J gene: TRBJ2-2; clone size: .; CDR3 length: 18; V gene: TRBV19
CDR3 protein: CASRTGYEQYF; CDR3 DNA: TGTGCCAGCAGGACGGGCTACGAGCAGTACTTC; D gene: .; J gene: TRBJ2-7; clone size: few; CDR3 length: 11; V gene: TRBV28
CDR3 protein: CASSLWRGEETQYF; CDR3 DNA: TGCGCCAGCAGCTTGTGGAGGGGCGAAGAGACCCAGTACTTC; D gene: .; J gene: TRBJ2-5; clone size: .; CDR3 length: 14; V gene: TRBV5-1
CDR3 protein: CASFPPSGSADTQYF; CDR3 DNA: TGTGCCAGCTTCCCCCCATCCGGGAGTGCAGATACGCAGTATTTT; D gene: .; J gene: TRBJ2-3; clone size: once; CDR3 length: 15; V gene: TRBV28
CDR3 protein: CASREGTGGHEQYF; CDR3 DNA: TGTGCCAGTCGCGAGGGGACAGGGGGCCACGAGCAGTACTTC; D gene: TRBD1; J gene: TRBJ2-7; clone size: .; CDR3 length: 14; V gene: TRBV18
CDR3 protein: CASSLSGGPWGYTF; CDR3 DNA: TGTGCCAGCAGCCTGTCCGGGGGCCCCTGGGGCTACACCTTC; D gene: .; J gene: TRBJ1-2; clone size: few; CDR3 length: 14; V gene: TRBV7-2
CDR3 protein: CASSIQGVQETQYF; CDR3 DNA: TGTGCCAGCAGTATACAGGGGGTCCAAGAGACCCAGTACTTC; D gene: TRBD1; J gene: TRBJ2-5; clone size: few; CDR3 length: 14; V gene: TRBV28
CDR3 protein: CSVSRGHGEQYF; CDR3 DNA: TGCAGCGTTTCCCGGGGCCACGGGGAGCAGTACTTC; D gene: .; J gene: TRBJ2-5; clone size: .; CDR3 length: 12; V gene: TRBV29-1
CDR3 protein: CASSSRTGGNYNEQFF; CDR3 DNA: TGTGCCAGTAGTTCCCGGACAGGGGGCAACTACAATGAGCAGTTCTTC; D gene: TRBD1; J gene: TRBJ2-1; clone size: few; CDR3 length: 16; V gene: TRBV19
CDR3 protein: CASSRRVTTGELFF; CDR3 DNA: TGTGCCAGCAGCCGCCGGGTAACCACCGGGGAGCTGTTTTTT; D gene: .; J gene: TRBJ2-2; clone size: .; CDR3 length: 14; V gene: TRBV7-2
CDR3 protein: CASSSEGGGPADTQYF; CDR3 DNA: TGCGCCAGCAGCTCCGAGGGCGGGGGACCAGCAGATACGCAGTATTTT; D gene: TRBD2; J gene: TRBJ2-3; clone size: .; CDR3 length: 16; V gene: TRBV5-1
CDR3 protein: CAISAGQNQETQYF; CDR3 DNA: TGTGCCATCAGTGCGGGACAGAACCAAGAGACCCAGTACTTC; D gene: TRBD1; J gene: TRBJ2-5; clone size: .; CDR3 length: 14; V gene: TRBV10-3
CDR3 protein: CASSLGQGASFGGYTF; CDR3 DNA: TGCGCCAGCAGCTTGGGACAGGGGGCGTCCTTCGGTGGCTACACCTTC; D gene: TRBD1; J gene: TRBJ1-2; clone size: .; CDR3 length: 16; V gene: TRBV5-1
CDR3 protein: CASSIGGREGETQYF; CDR3 DNA: TGTGCCAGCAGCATAGGAGGCAGGGAAGGTGAGACCCAGTACTTC; D gene: .; J gene: TRBJ2-5; clone size: .; CDR3 length: 15; V gene: TRBV9
CDR3 protein: CASSKRWGQETQYF; CDR3 DNA: TGTGCCAGCAGTAAAAGGTGGGGGCAAGAGACCCAGTACTTC; D gene: .; J gene: TRBJ2-5; clone size: .; CDR3 length: 14; V gene: TRBV28
CDR3 protein: CASGWTSGSTGELFF; CDR3 DNA: TGTGCTAGTGGTTGGACTAGCGGGAGCACCGGGGAGCTGTTTTTT; D gene: TRBD2; J gene: TRBJ2-2; clone size: .; CDR3 length: 15; V gene: TRBV12-5
CDR3 protein: CASIGTGLNTEAFF; CDR3 DNA: TGTGCCAGCATCGGCACAGGGTTGAACACTGAAGCTTTCTTT; D gene: .; J gene: TRBJ1-1; clone size: .; CDR3 length: 14; V gene: TRBV28
CDR3 protein: CASSLGTSGRGYNEQFF; CDR3 DNA: TGTGCCAGCAGCTTAGGGACTAGCGGGAGGGGATACAATGAGCAGTTCTTC; D gene: TRBD2; J gene: TRBJ2-1; clone size: .; CDR3 length: 17; V gene: TRBV11-2
CDR3 protein: CSADLRGTDTQYF; CDR3 DNA: TGCAGCGCAGATCTCCGAGGCACAGATACGCAGTATTTT; D gene: .; J gene: TRBJ2-3; clone size: .; CDR3 length: 13; V gene: TRBV29-1
CDR3 protein: CASSPQGYGTEAFF; CDR3 DNA: TGTGCCAGCTCACCACAGGGATACGGCACTGAAGCTTTCTTT; D gene: .; J gene: TRBJ1-1; clone size: once; CDR3 length: 14; V gene: TRBV18
CDR3 protein: CASRRQGACNEQYF; CDR3 DNA: TGTGCCAGCAGGAGGCAGGGGGCTTGCAACGAGCAGTACTTC; D gene: TRBD1; J gene: TRBJ2-7; clone size: once; CDR3 length: 14; V gene: TRBV10-3
CDR3 protein: CSGGNAGTGDEQYF; CDR3 DNA: TGCAGCGGGGGGAACGCCGGGACAGGGGACGAGCAGTACTTC; D gene: TRBD1; J gene: TRBJ2-7; clone size: .; CDR3 length: 14; V gene: TRBV29-1
CDR3 protein: CARRWAGISGRYEQYF; CDR3 DNA: TGCGCCAGACGATGGGCGGGTATTAGCGGGAGGTACGAGCAGTACTTC; D gene: TRBD2; J gene: TRBJ2-7; clone size: .; CDR3 length: 16; V gene: TRBV5-1
CDR3 protein: CAGEQGQNSYEQYF; CDR3 DNA: TGCGCCGGAGAACAGGGACAGAACTCCTACGAGCAGTACTTC; D gene: TRBD1; J gene: TRBJ2-7; clone size: few; CDR3 length: 14; V gene: TRBV10-2
CDR3 protein: CASRPLGRENTGELFF; CDR3 DNA: TGTGCCAGCAGACCGCTCGGACGGGAGAACACCGGGGAGCTGTTTTTT; D gene: .; J gene: TRBJ2-2; clone size: .; CDR3 length: 16; V gene: TRBV11-2
CDR3 protein: CASLFSGPQNEKLFF; CDR3 DNA: TGTGCCAGCCTCTTTAGCGGACCGCAGAATGAAAAACTGTTTTTT; D gene: .; J gene: TRBJ1-4; clone size: .; CDR3 length: 15; V gene: TRBV21-1
CDR3 protein: CASSYDRGYEQYF; CDR3 DNA: TGTGCCAGCAGCTACGACAGGGGATACGAGCAGTACTTC; D gene: TRBD1; J gene: TRBJ2-7; clone size: once; CDR3 length: 13; V gene: TRBV27
CDR3 protein: CSVEAGFGAGGWSIQYF; CDR3 DNA: TGCAGCGTTGAAGCAGGATTTGGGGCAGGGGGCTGGAGCATTCAGTACTTC; D gene: TRBD1; J gene: TRBJ2-4; clone size: .; CDR3 length: 17; V gene: TRBV29-1